There are many counts of the clone carrying this T cell receptor (beta chain). Antigen unknown. Constant-segment-primed 5'RACE gave TCR alpha and TCR beta cDNA libraries with sample barcodes and UMIs. MiXCR was run by TCRdb on the 5' RACE reads, yielding one entry per CDR3 protein. The sample shows approximately 410,000 distinct CDR3 sequences, less than 25% of them seen only once. The junction had 1 base not matched to a gene; V was cut back by 0 bases and J by 5 bases. The germline gives CDR1 SGHVS, CDR2 FNYEAQ. This CDR3 region has 14 residues. The entry originates in a study of T-cell memory formation after mild COVID-19. Study-wide results and limits: Clones that contracted clustered mainly in CM and EM if CD4+ and in EMRA if CD8+. There were some responding clones in pre-infection memory, which suggested that cross-reactive memory had joined.

The chain carries TRBV7-6 and TRBJ2-5; 9 bases map to TRBD1. This sequence was found in an adult woman who had mild COVID-19 (a few samples of this study predate the infection). Cell type and time point are not known. Sample: PBMCs or a T cell subset sorted from them (not recorded which). The CDR3 nucleotides are TGTGCCAGCAGCTTAGCCGGACAGGGGGAGACCCAGTACTTC. Its protein product is CASSLAGQGETQYF.